This T cell receptor beta chain was documented in a study of CD8 T cells in Susac syndrome. Looking at the study overall: Patients with Susac syndrome were therapy-naive, on corticosteroids, or on intravenous immunoglobulin alone at the time that blood was drawn. Regarding the study as a whole: Clonal expansion was absent from the CD4+ T cell repertoires in Susac syndrome.

Patients with Susac syndrome showed fulfilment of recently defined diagnostic criteria for definite or probable disease. TEMRA cells were FACS-enriched, unlike CD8+ and CD4+ T cells, which were negatively isolated. Details on this clonotype: Its antigen is not known.

CDR3 length equals 13 residues. CDR1 and CDR2 (germline): DFQATT, SNEGSKA (reference sequence). V dropped 5 bases and J dropped 6 bases, with 16 bases sitting between them. Random hexamers primed reverse transcription of roughly 0.45 to 1 ug RNA. TCRdb re-called the immunoSEQ multiplex PCR reads with MiXCR, one entry per CDR3 protein. The sample includes hundreds of thousands of distinct CDR3 sequences, roughly 95% of them seen just once. V gene TRBV20-1 combines with J gene TRBJ1-2; D call uncertain. The sequenced sample consisted of CD4+ T cells from PBMCs. This receptor was taken from a human donor with Susac syndrome. The CDR3 sequence: CSALPDGADGYTF. The CDR3 DNA sequence: TGCAGTGCTCTTCCGGACGGTGCAGATGGCTACACCTTC.